This T cell receptor (beta chain) was found in a study of lymphopenia after photon versus proton radiotherapy. General study findings and limits: After lymphocyte nadir, photon-treated repertoires showed oligoclonal expansion, especially CD8+ Temra. Larger post-nadir TCR diversity loss correlated inversely with survival in deceased patients. Better survival with proton therapy was suggested as possible, not demonstrated. Photon-treated patients lost naive T cells and TCR diversity; proton-treated stayed stable.

This CDR3 contains 15 residues. Germline CDR1 reads KGHSH; CDR2 reads LQKENI. The trim removed 2 bases at V and 4 bases at J, leaving 5 bases unmatched. A word on this clone: The antigen is undetermined.

Using immunoSEQ multiplex PCR, the repertoire was profiled, and TCRdb retains in-frame clones only, with some absent. Counted here are approximately 24,000 clones, roughly 87% occurring once; the ten biggest clones make up roughly a fifth. Here the sequenced sample was peripheral blood, taken from a patient treated with photon-based radiotherapy. The origin of this receptor is a man aged 50-60 years with gastric cancer. The rearrangement links TRBV18 to TRBJ2-5; 9 nucleotides agree with TRBD1. The CDR3 here is CASSPDMGQGETQYF. CDR3 coding DNA: TGTGCCAGCTCACCAGATATGGGACAGGGAGAGACCCAGTACTTC.